One and the same sample provided the 16 T cell receptor beta chains below, sequenced in a study of technical replicates of blood from a few donors. Profiling relied on immunoSEQ multiplex PCR, and the TCRdb table lists in-frame clones only, not all of them. The sample shows over 8,000 clones, under 90% of them seen only once. Input material: PBMCs. These receptors came from a human donor in good health.

The chain couples TRBV2 to TRBJ1-3; 8 bases line up with TRBD1. Germline assignment: CDR1 SNHLY and CDR2 FYNNEI. V lost 2 bases, J lost 2 bases, and 2 bases stayed unmatched. The CDR3 is 15 amino acids. CDR3: CASSELDRAGNTIYF. CDR3 in DNA: TGTGCCAGCAGTGAACTGGACAGGGCTGGAAACACCATATATTTT.

V usage is TRBV15 and J usage is TRBJ2-3; TRBD2 is a possible D gene (6 bases). Germline assignment: CDR1 LNHNV and CDR2 YYDKDF (reference sequence). Trimming stripped 0 bases from V and 4 bases from J, with 11 bases between. This CDR3 region has 15 residues. CDR3 sequence reads: CATSRDRGSPDTQYF. The DNA of the CDR3 is TGTGCCACCAGCAGAGATCGGGGGAGTCCAGATACGCAGTATTTT.

The chain has TRBV5-1 and TRBJ2-3, with 9 bases identical to TRBD2. After removal of 0 bases from V and 7 bases from J, the junction contained 9 bases not matched to a gene. This CDR3 contains 16 residues. The germline gives CDR1 SGHRS, CDR2 YFSETQ. This CDR3 reads CASSLAGLASGHTQYF. The CDR3 DNA follows: TGCGCCAGCAGCTTGGCAGGACTAGCGAGCGGACATACGCAGTATTTT. The full variable domain, with the rest looked up from reference TRBV5-1 and TRBJ2-3, is KAGVTQTPRYLIKTRGQQVTLSCSPISGHRSVSWYQQTPGQGLQFLFEYFSETQRNKGNFPGRFSGRQFSNSRSEMNVSTLELGDSALYLCASSLAGLASGHTQYFGPGTRLTVL.

J is TRBJ1-1 and V is TRBV5-1; D unresolved. Germline values: CDR1 SGHRS, CDR2 YFSETQ. There are 14 residues in the CDR3. V shed 0 bases and J shed 0 bases, with 6 bases lying between them. CDR3 residues: CASSLAELNTEAFF. The CDR3 coding sequence is TGCGCCAGCAGCTTGGCGGAGCTGAACACTGAAGCTTTCTTT.

This clone was picked up one time. The CDR3 spells CASSLQDSPLHF. As DNA, the CDR3 is TGTGCCAGCAGCTTACAGGATTCACCCCTCCACTTT. This rearrangement joins TRBV11-2 to TRBJ1-6, with unresolved D. Trimming took off 2 bases at V and 8 bases at J, with 4 bases between the two ends. The CDR3 spans 12 residues. Germline lookup yields CDR1 SGHAT and CDR2 FQNNGV.

The chain combines TRBV5-1 with TRBJ1-1; D gene uncertain. Germline CDR1 and CDR2: SGHRS and YFSETQ. Deletions cut 4 bases from V and 1 base from J, with 14 bases between. The CDR3 covers 15 residues. The CDR3 sequence: CASSRNGDGNTEAFF. Written as DNA, the CDR3 is TGCGCCAGCAGCAGGAACGGAGACGGGAACACTGAAGCTTTCTTT.

The chain employs TRBV14 and TRBJ2-3, with D possibly matching TRBD1 (5 bases). The CDR3 runs 14 residues. V lost 1 base and J 3 bases, leaving 8 bases between the germline ends. Germline loops: CDR1 SGHDN, CDR2 FVKESK. CDR3 DNA: TGTGCCAGCAGCCAAGCCGGACAAACAGATACGCAGTATTTT. It is translated as CASSQAGQTDTQYF.

V usage is TRBV30 and J usage is TRBJ2-1; weak D call: TRBD1 (6 bases). The CDR3 totals 13 residues. Trimming took off 2 bases at V and 6 bases at J, with 11 bases between the two ends. CDR1 is GTSNPN and CDR2 is SVGIG in the germline V gene (reference sequence). The CDR3 nucleotides are TGTGCCTGGAGTCTTGGCAGGGGCAATGAGCAGTTCTTC. This sequence encodes CAWSLGRGNEQFF.

This clone was counted once. This chain connects TRBV6-5 to TRBJ1-5, with 7 bases fitting TRBD1. Germline V CDR1 and CDR2: MNHEY, SVGAGI. The junction had 6 bases not matched to a gene; V was cut back by 9 bases and J by 7 bases. The CDR3 has 12 residues. The CDR3 is CASRTGDQPQHF. In nucleotides, the CDR3 is TGTGCCAGTAGAACAGGGGACCAGCCCCAGCATTTT.

This clone occurred once. The CDR3 reads CASSTGQREADTQYF. CDR3 coding DNA: TGTGCCAGTAGTACGGGACAGCGAGAGGCAGATACGCAGTATTTT. V is TRBV19 and J is TRBJ2-3; 7 positions match TRBD1. The J segment lost 4 bases and the V segment lost 4 bases, leaving 8 bases of the junction unmatched. CDR1 and CDR2 (germline): LNHDA, SQIVND (reference sequence). This CDR3 has 15 residues.

This chain links TRBV6-5 with TRBJ2-7; D perhaps matches TRBD1 (5 bases). Germline V lookup: CDR1 MNHEY, CDR2 SVGAGI. Trimming pared 2 bases from V and 1 base from J, leaving 9 bases between. There are 14 residues in the CDR3. The CDR3 sequence is CASSYEHRSYEQYF. The CDR3 nucleotides are TGTGCCAGCAGTTACGAGCACAGGTCCTACGAGCAGTACTTC.

The chain combines TRBV27 with TRBJ1-2; D perhaps matches TRBD1 (5 bases). The germline V and J ends were trimmed by 6 bases and 7 bases, with 15 bases remaining between them. This CDR3 has 13 amino acids. Germline V CDR1 and CDR2: MNHEY, SMNVEV (reference sequence). The CDR3 sequence: CASRAAGSGGYTF. CDR3 nucleotide sequence: TGTGCCAGCAGGGCCGCAGGGTCTGGTGGCTACACCTTC.

The chain has TRBV11-2 and TRBJ2-5, with 11 bases fitting TRBD2. The CDR3 covers 16 residues. The germline CDR1 and CDR2 sequences are SGHAT and FQNNGV. Trimming took 2 bases from V and 5 from J; bases not matched to a gene: 7. The CDR3 nucleotides are TGTGCCAGCAGCTTACCCAATTCTAGCGGGAGGGAGACCCAGTACTTC. Its translation is CASSLPNSSGRETQYF. The full variable domain, rest sourced from reference TRBV11-2 and TRBJ2-5, is EAGVAQSPRYKIIEKRQSVAFWCNPISGHATLYWYQQILGQGPKLLIQFQNNGVVDDSQLPKDRFSAERLKGVDSTLKIQPAKLEDSAVYLCASSLPNSSGRETQYFGPGTRLLVL.

The rearrangement uses TRBV7-8 and TRBJ2-1; D not certain. CDR1 SGHVS and CDR2 FQNEAQ come from the germline V gene. The CDR3 has 13 residues. V was clipped by 8 bases and J by 2 bases, with 10 bases between them. The CDR3 DNA sequence: TGTGCCAGCCTTCTTTTCGCCTACAATGAGCAGTTCTTC. Protein: CASLLFAYNEQFF.

This clone was recorded only once. This chain links TRBV19 with TRBJ1-1; 7 bases fit TRBD1. J lost 4 bases, V lost 5 bases, and 10 bases had no gene match. Germline CDR1 is LNHDA and CDR2 is SQIVND (reference sequence). The CDR3 extends over 15 amino acids. CDR3 sequence: CASSADRVLGTEAFF. In nucleotides, the CDR3 is TGTGCCAGTAGTGCCGACAGGGTCCTGGGCACTGAAGCTTTCTTT.

This chain uses TRBV6-5 with TRBJ2-7; possibly TRBD2 for D (5 bases). Trimming pared 6 bases from V and 5 bases from J, leaving 17 bases between. The CDR3 length is 14 residues. Germline V CDR1 and CDR2: MNHEY, SVGAGI. This CDR3 reads CASSLQGSPDEQYF. In DNA, the CDR3 is TGTGCCAGCAGCCTTCAAGGGAGTCCGGACGAGCAGTACTTC.